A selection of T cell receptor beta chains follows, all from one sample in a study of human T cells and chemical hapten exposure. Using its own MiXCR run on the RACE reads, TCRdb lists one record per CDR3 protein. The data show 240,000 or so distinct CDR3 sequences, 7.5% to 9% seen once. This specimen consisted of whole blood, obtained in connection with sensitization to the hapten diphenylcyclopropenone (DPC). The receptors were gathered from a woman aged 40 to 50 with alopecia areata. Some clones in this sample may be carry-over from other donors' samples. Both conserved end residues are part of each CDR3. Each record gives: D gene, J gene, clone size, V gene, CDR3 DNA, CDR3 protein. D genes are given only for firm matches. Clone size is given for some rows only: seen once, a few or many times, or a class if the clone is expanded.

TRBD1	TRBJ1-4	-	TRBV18	TGTGCCAGCTCACTTAGGGGGCCACCCTATGAAAAACTGTTTTTT	CASSLRGPPYEKLFF
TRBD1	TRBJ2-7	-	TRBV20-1	TGCAGTCATCCGGGACAGGGACTCTACGAGCAGTACTTC	CSHPGQGLYEQYF
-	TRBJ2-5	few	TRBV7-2	TGTGCCAGCAGCATCAGGCAGGGAGAGACCCAGTACTTC	CASSIRQGETQYF
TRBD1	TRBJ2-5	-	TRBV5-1	TGCGCCAGCAGCTCTGGGACAGCCTACCAAGAGACCCAGTACTTC	CASSSGTAYQETQYF
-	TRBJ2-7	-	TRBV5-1	TGCGCCAGCAGCTTCGGCAACTCCTACGAGCAGTACTTC	CASSFGNSYEQYF
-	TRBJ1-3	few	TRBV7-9	TGTGCCAGCAGCCTAACAGACAGTAGCGGAAACACCATATATTTT	CASSLTDSSGNTIYF
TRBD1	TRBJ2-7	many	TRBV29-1	TGCAGCGTCGTAACAGGGGTAGTTGGGAGCGGCGAGCAGTACTTC	CSVVTGVVGSGEQYF
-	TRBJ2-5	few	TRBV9	TGTGCCAGCGCGTCGGGGGAGACCCAGTACTTC	CASASGETQYF
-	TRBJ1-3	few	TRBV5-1	TGCGCCAGCAGCTCCGGGATCTCTGGAAACACCATATATTTT	CASSSGISGNTIYF
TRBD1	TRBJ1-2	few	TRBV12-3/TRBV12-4	TGTGCCAGCAGTTTCATGGGACAGGGATCTTCTGGCTACACCTTC	CASSFMGQGSSGYTF
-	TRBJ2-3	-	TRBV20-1	TGCAGTGCTGGTATAGCGACCATGGGAGATACGCAGTATTTT	CSAGIATMGDTQYF